This T cell receptor beta chain was sequenced during a study of blood T cells in healthy people across ages. Turning to the study itself: Through template switching, about one barcoded beta molecule was captured per two T cells, as measured in model experiments.

This CDR3 spans 12 amino acids. The V gene lost 2 bases and the J gene lost 2 bases, with 6 bases spanning the gap. Germline V gene sequence: CDR1 SQVTM, CDR2 ANQGSEA. Through a sample-barcoded 5' primer and a J-beta primer mix, a second PCR was run for about 6 to 12 cycles. Tagging of each cDNA molecule was performed by a template-switch adaptor with 12 random nucleotides. TCRdb used MiXCR to reprocess the 5' RACE reads, holding one entry per CDR3 protein. The repertoire holds 1.5 million to 1.9 million distinct CDR3 sequences, with 35% to 45% as singletons. The study's findings and limits: Unknown CMV status may confound age-related changes in expanded clones. Estimates of diversity drawn from one million T cells were considered underestimates.

With respect to this clonotype: What it binds is not known.

Sequences were obtained from blood. The source of this sequence is a woman younger than 35 in good health. The V gene is TRBV29-1, the J gene TRBJ2-5; no clear D. CDR3 amino acids: CSVELVQETQYF. The DNA for the CDR3 is TGCAGCGTTGAATTGGTTCAAGAGACCCAGTACTTC. Variable domain in full (rest from reference TRBV29-1 and TRBJ2-5): SAVISQKPSRDICQRGTSLTIQCQVDSQVTMMFWYRQQPGQSLTLIATANQGSEATYESGFVIDKFPISRPNLTFSTLTVSNMSPEDSSIYLCSVELVQETQYFGPGTRLLVL.